What follows are 25 T cell receptor beta chains derived from one specimen sequenced in a study of CD8+ T cells in alopecia areata (dated by TCRdb to 2017 to 2018). Library construction relied on the immunoSEQ multiplex PCR assay. To provide template for TCR sequencing, every sample had RNA extracted and reverse transcribed into cDNA. The table was pulled from immuneACCESS by TCRdb, which kept in-frame rearrangements only. Such tables lose some clones; where checked, under half of the loss comes from unresolved V genes, and the rest has no known cause. The data for this sample show about 270,000 clones, each detected more than once. The leading ten clones occupy more than 1% of the sample. Pooled mouse cutaneous lymph node cells were stained for CD4, CD8alpha, NKG2D, NKG2ACE and other markers, then sorted on a BD Influx. Sequencing was done on a sample of CD4+ T cells sorted from a lymph node. The receptors here all came from a C3H/HeJ mouse with alopecia areata. Mice in this strain carry MHC haplotype H2-k.

Only a few counts were recorded for this clone. The gene names given are mouse names. Partial CDR3 DNA: TGTGCCAGCAGTGGCTGGGGGGGCTCCTAT. Protein: CASSGWGGSY. The CDR3, in full, reads CASSGWGGSYEQYF. The rearrangement uses TRBV13-1 and TRBJ2-7, with 9 bases lining up with TRBD2. The CDR3 end is not reached by the read, which stops 4 residues before it; the germline J gene fills it in. After removal of 3 bases from V and 0 bases from J, the junction contained 1 base not matched to a gene. Germline loops: CDR1 NSHNY, CDR2 SYGAGN. This CDR3 comprises 14 residues.

Turning to this clone: Any gene name here is a mouse gene name. The CDR3 extends 3 residues past the end of the read, so its final part is completed from the germline J gene. In the same sample, other DNA sequences code for this CDR3. The chain uses TRBV13-1 and TRBJ1-6; D not certain. TRBJ1-6 is given ORF status, its function remaining uncertain. Germline V gene data show CDR1 as NSHNY and CDR2 as SYGAGN. CDR3 length: 13 amino acids. V gave up 0 bases and J gave up 7 bases, with 5 bases separating them. The sequenced CDR3 bases are TGTGCCAGCAGTGATGCTGGAAATTCGCCC. Its protein product is CASSDAGNSP. The whole CDR3 region reads CASSDAGNSPLYF.

This clone has just a few counts. The listed genes are named as in mouse. This sample also contains other DNA sequences that code for the same CDR3. The covered CDR3 bases are TGTGCCAGCAGTATCCAGGGGAGAGAC. Amino acid sequence: CASSIQGRD. The complete CDR3 sequence is CASSIQGRDTQYF. The chain links TRBV19 to TRBJ2-5, with D perhaps matching TRBD1 (6 bases). Read coverage stops 4 residues before the CDR3 terminus; the germline J gene supplies the remainder. CDR1 is FNHDT and CDR2 is SITEND in the germline V gene (reference sequence). This CDR3 region has 13 residues.

Comments on this clone: Genes here carry mouse names. Read data end 4 residues before the CDR3 end; the end is taken from the germline J gene. The rearrangement uses TRBV1 and TRBJ2-5; D is perhaps TRBD1 (6 bases). CDR1 NSQYPW and CDR2 LRSPGD come from the germline V gene (reference sequence). The CDR3 is made up of 13 amino acids. The CDR3 spells CTCRRAGEDTQYF. The sequenced part of the CDR3 DNA is TGCACCTGCAGGCGGGCAGGGGAGGAC.

This clone came up a few times. Mouse gene names apply. The read ends 4 residues shy of where the CDR3 ends; the end is completed using the germline J gene. This specimen includes other DNA sequences encoding the same CDR3. V and J are TRBV1 and TRBJ2-1, with 9 nucleotides matching TRBD2. The CDR3 is made up of 15 amino acids. Trimming took 4 bases from V and 4 from J; bases not matched to a gene: 5. The germline V gene has CDR1 NSQYPW and CDR2 LRSPGD (reference sequence). CDR3 in amino acids: CTCSGWGGAYAEQFF. The covered CDR3 bases are TGCACCTGCAGTGGGTGGGGGGGCGCGTATGCT. The variable domain in full, with the rest retrieved from reference TRBV1 and TRBJ2-1, is VTLLEQNPRWRLVPRGQAVNLRCILKNSQYPWMSWYQQDLQKQLQWLFTLRSPGDKEVKSLPGADYLATRVTDTELRLQVANMSQGRTLYCTCSGWGGAYAEQFFGPGTRLTVL.

On this clone itself: The genes are named according to mouse. The read ends 4 residues early relative to the CDR3; the germline J gene fills the gap. The chain carries TRBV1 and TRBJ2-7, with D possibly matching TRBD1 (6 bases). The CDR3 runs to 15 residues. V was shortened by 3 bases and J by 0 bases, with 12 bases between the two germline ends. The germline gives CDR1 NSQYPW, CDR2 LRSPGD (reference sequence). The part of the CDR3 DNA that was read is TGCACCTGCAGTGCGAGGACAGTAAGCTCCTAT. As protein: CTCSARTVSSY. The whole CDR3 protein is CTCSARTVSSYEQYF.

About this clone: Gene names and germline refer to mouse. With the read ending 4 residues before the CDR3 end, the germline J gene is used to fill in that end. This sequence joins TRBV5 and TRBJ2-3; 7 nucleotides align to TRBD1. V lost 2 bases and J lost 1; bases outside the gene matches: 3. Germline lookup yields CDR1 LGHNA and CDR2 YNLKQL (reference sequence). This CDR3 comprises 15 residues. CDR3 sequence: CASSQIGTGAETLYF. Partial CDR3 DNA: TGTGCCAGCAGCCAAATCGGGACAGGTGCAGAA.

This clone was observed a few times. Gene names are the mouse ones. The CDR3 end lies 4 residues beyond the end of the read and is filled in from the germline J gene. The chain carries TRBV1 and TRBJ1-1; 10 bases fit TRBD1. The CDR3 length is 14 residues. CDR1 is NSQYPW, CDR2 LRSPGD, per germline (reference sequence). Trimming removed 6 bases from V and 4 bases from J; junction bases left unmatched: 5. The CDR3 sequence: CTCRGQGSFTEVFF. CDR3 DNA, as far as it was read: TGCACCTGCAGGGGACAGGGGAGTTTCACA.

In regard to this clone: Each gene name is a mouse one. The read ends 4 residues shy of where the CDR3 ends; the end is completed using the germline J gene. Other DNA sequences from this sample encode an identical CDR3 as well. V gene TRBV13-3 combines with J gene TRBJ2-1; D is perhaps TRBD2 (5 bases). Germline CDR1 and CDR2: NNHDY and SYVADS. V lost 1 base, J lost 3 bases, and 8 bases lay in between. CDR3 length: 14 residues. The CDR3 loop is CASSDTGGYAEQFF. Partial CDR3 DNA: TGTGCCAGCAGTGATACTGGAGGCTATGCT.

With regard to this clone: Gene names are the mouse ones. The CDR3 is cut off 4 residues early in the read; its end comes from the germline J gene. The sample has other DNA sequences that encode this CDR3 too. The chain employs TRBV1 and TRBJ2-5, with TRBD2 matching 8 bases. The CDR3 has 14 residues. Germline V gives CDR1 NSQYPW, CDR2 LRSPGD (reference sequence). The V and J ends lost 3 bases and 3 bases, in that order; junction bases with no gene match: 2. CDR3 DNA (partial): TGCACCTGCAGTGCTCTGGGGGGTCAAGAC. Translation: CTCSALGGQD. The full CDR3 is CTCSALGGQDTQYF.

Notes on this clone: The genes are named according to mouse. Read coverage stops 4 residues before the CDR3 terminus; the germline J gene supplies the remainder. The rearrangement links TRBV31 to TRBJ2-1; perhaps TRBD1 as D (5 bases). CDR1 and CDR2 (germline): GKSSPN, SITVG. CDR3 length equals 13 residues. CDR3 DNA (partial): TGTGCCTGGAGTCTACAGGAGCGGGCT. Amino acids: CAWSLQERA. The entire CDR3 reads CAWSLQERAEQFF.

Comment on this clone: Genes and germline are mouse. The read ends 4 residues shy of where the CDR3 ends; the end is completed using the germline J gene. This same CDR3 is encoded by further DNA sequences in the sample. The V and J genes are TRBV31 and TRBJ2-7; 7 bases match TRBD1. Germline CDR1 GKSSPN, CDR2 SITVG. Trimming took 0 bases from V and 0 from J; bases not matched to a gene: 2. The CDR3 is 14 residues long. The CDR3 protein is CAWSLGTDSYEQYF. The CDR3 DNA, read in part, is TGTGCCTGGAGTCTAGGGACAGACTCCTAT.

In its sample, this clone was seen a few times. Here the gene names and germline are mouse. The observed sequence ends 4 residues before the CDR3 terminus, with the missing tail filled in from the germline J gene. This chain links TRBV13-3 with TRBJ2-5; TRBD2 agrees at 10 bases. The CDR3 has 14 residues. Per the germline V gene, CDR1 is NNHDY and CDR2 is SYVADS. The sequenced part of the CDR3 DNA is TGTGCCAGCAGTCGACTGGGGGGAGGGGAC. This encodes CASSRLGGGD. The full CDR3 is CASSRLGGGDTQYF.

A word on this clone: Gene names denote mouse genes. The sequenced fragment ends 4 residues before the CDR3 boundary, so the rest is inferred from the germline J gene. Other DNA sequences in the sample encode the same CDR3. The rearrangement uses TRBV31 and TRBJ2-7, with D maybe TRBD1 (5 bases). Germline assignment: CDR1 GKSSPN and CDR2 SITVG. The CDR3 length is 12 residues. V was trimmed by 0 bases and J by 3 bases, leaving 6 bases between them. The sequenced part of the CDR3 DNA is TGTGCCTGGAGTCTAGACAGCTAT. This translates into CAWSLDSY. The whole CDR3 sequence is CAWSLDSYEQYF. Variable domain in full (rest from reference TRBV31 and TRBJ2-7): AQTIHQWPVAEIKAVGSPLSLGCTIKGKSSPNLYWYWQATGGTLQQLFYSITVGQVESVVQLNLSASRPKDDQFILSTEKLLLSHSGFYLCAWSLDSYEQYFGPGTRLTVL.

To note about this clone: Gene names are mouse gene names. The CDR3 sequence: CASSHTGGASAETLYF. The sequenced CDR3 bases are TGTGCCAGCAGCCACACTGGGGGGGCGAGTGCAGAA. The rearrangement uses TRBV5 and TRBJ2-3, with 11 bases lining up with TRBD2. Read sequence stops 4 residues before the CDR3 end, and the germline J gene provides the missing end. The CDR3 runs to 16 residues. After removal of 3 bases from V and 0 bases from J, the junction contained 2 bases not matched to a gene. Germline-derived CDR1 and CDR2 are LGHNA and YNLKQL (reference sequence).

Points on this clone: Gene names follow the mouse nomenclature. The read terminates 4 residues before the CDR3 end, so the remaining end is supplied by the germline J gene. The chain carries TRBV13-3 and TRBJ2-5; TRBD1 is a possible D gene (5 bases). The CDR3 spans 14 residues. Germline V gene sequence: CDR1 NNHDY, CDR2 SYVADS. Trimming cost V 0 bases and J 1 base, with 6 bases left between them. The CDR3 loop reads CASSDGTYQDTQYF. CDR3 DNA (partial): TGTGCCAGCAGTGATGGGACATACCAAGAC.

A few counts support this clone. Each gene name is a mouse one. The sequenced fragment ends 4 residues before the CDR3 boundary, so the rest is inferred from the germline J gene. This chain connects TRBV13-2 to TRBJ2-7; 8 nucleotides align to TRBD2. Looked up from germline, CDR1 is NNHNN and CDR2 is SYGAGS (reference sequence). The length of the CDR3 is 16 residues. Germline trimming cut 0 bases from V and 0 bases from J; bases unmatched to any gene: 5. The CDR3 sequence: CASGDALGGSSYEQYF. The CDR3 bases that were read are TGTGCCAGCGGTGATGCATTGGGGGGGAGCTCCTAT.

This clone was observed a few times. Germline and genes here are mouse. The observed sequence ends 4 residues before the CDR3 terminus, with the missing tail filled in from the germline J gene. The chain carries TRBV13-1 and TRBJ2-2; TRBD2 matches 8 bases. V lost 1 base, J lost 0 bases, and 5 bases stayed unmatched. The CDR3 is made up of 17 amino acids. Germline V lookup: CDR1 NSHNY, CDR2 SYGAGN. The CDR3 sequence: CASSDPRLGTNTGQLYF. CDR3 DNA, as far as it was read: TGTGCCAGCAGTGATCCGCGACTGGGGACAAACACCGGG.

Of note for this clone: Genes and germline come from the mouse. The covered CDR3 bases are TGCACCTGCAGTGCAGATACAAACCAAGAC. This gives the protein CTCSADTNQD. The full CDR3 sequence reads CTCSADTNQDTQYF. The chain joins TRBV1 to TRBJ2-5, with D unresolved. The read stops 4 residues short of the end of the CDR3; the missing end is completed from the germline J gene. The germline V gene encodes CDR1 NSQYPW and CDR2 LRSPGD (reference sequence). This CDR3 contains 14 residues. V was shortened by 0 bases and J by 0 bases, with 4 bases between the two germline ends.

Turning to this clone: The genes and germline here are from mouse. The sequenced fragment ends 4 residues before the CDR3 boundary, so the rest is inferred from the germline J gene. V gene TRBV5 combines with J gene TRBJ2-4; D perhaps matches TRBD2 (7 bases). This CDR3 has 14 amino acids. Germline loops: CDR1 LGHNA, CDR2 YNLKQL (reference sequence). CDR3 sequence: CASSQERGANTLYF. The CDR3 bases that were read are TGTGCCAGCAGCCAAGAAAGGGGGGCAAAC.

This clone was seen a handful of times. The germline and genes are mouse ones. The read is 4 residues too short to cover the CDR3 end, so that end is filled in from the germline J gene. The chain combines TRBV13-3 with TRBJ2-5, with D maybe TRBD1 (6 bases). This CDR3 has 14 amino acids. CDR1 and CDR2 from the germline V gene are NNHDY and SYVADS. V was trimmed by 4 bases and J by 2 bases, leaving 11 bases between them. The CDR3 bases that were read are TGTGCCAGCAGTCAGGGGTGGGGCCAAGAC. Translated: CASSQGWGQD. The full CDR3 protein is CASSQGWGQDTQYF.

This clone was seen only a few times. Genes and germline are mouse. The read finishes 4 residues shy of the CDR3 end, and the germline J gene is used to complete it. The genes are TRBV5 and TRBJ2-2, with 9 bases that match TRBD1. This CDR3 region has 15 residues. J gave up 3 bases and V 2 bases, and 1 base lay outside the gene matches. In germline, CDR1 is LGHNA, CDR2 YNLKQL (reference sequence). The chain's CDR3 is CASSQTGGHTGQLYF. The covered CDR3 bases are TGTGCCAGCAGCCAAACAGGGGGCCACACCGGG.

As for this clone: Germline and genes: mouse. The CDR3 end falls 4 residues outside the read, so it is completed with the germline J gene. The V gene is TRBV1, the J gene TRBJ2-7; a weak D match, TRBD1 (5 bases). Germline lookup yields CDR1 NSQYPW and CDR2 LRSPGD (reference sequence). This CDR3 comprises 14 residues. The V gene lost 0 bases and the J gene lost 0 bases, with 6 bases spanning the gap. Partial CDR3 DNA: TGCACCTGCAGTGCAGAGACAGACTCCTAT. Translating it yields CTCSAETDSY. The full CDR3 protein reads CTCSAETDSYEQYF.

At least ten counts were recorded for this clone. Gene labels here are mouse ones. Incomplete CDR3 DNA: TGTGCTAGCAGTAGAGACAGGGGAGGGAACACCGGG. This sequence encodes CASSRDRGGNTG. The full CDR3 sequence reads CASSRDRGGNTGQLYF. The chain has TRBV17 and TRBJ2-2; tentative D call: TRBD1 (6 bases). The sequenced fragment ends 4 residues before the CDR3 boundary, so the rest is inferred from the germline J gene. The CDR3 has 16 residues. Germline V gene data show CDR1 as MNHDT and CDR2 as YYDKIL. Trimming cost V 0 bases and J 2 bases, with 10 bases left between them.

Worth noting for this clone: Gene names are the mouse ones. The sequenced fragment ends 4 residues before the CDR3 boundary, so the rest is inferred from the germline J gene. The V gene is TRBV13-1, the J gene TRBJ2-5; 7 nucleotides align to TRBD2. CDR1 and CDR2 (germline): NSHNY, SYGAGN. The CDR3 totals 15 residues. The CDR3 bases that were read are TGTGCCAGCAGGAATCACTGGGGAGGAGGAGAC. Translated, it gives CASRNHWGGGD. In full, the CDR3 is CASRNHWGGGDTQYF.